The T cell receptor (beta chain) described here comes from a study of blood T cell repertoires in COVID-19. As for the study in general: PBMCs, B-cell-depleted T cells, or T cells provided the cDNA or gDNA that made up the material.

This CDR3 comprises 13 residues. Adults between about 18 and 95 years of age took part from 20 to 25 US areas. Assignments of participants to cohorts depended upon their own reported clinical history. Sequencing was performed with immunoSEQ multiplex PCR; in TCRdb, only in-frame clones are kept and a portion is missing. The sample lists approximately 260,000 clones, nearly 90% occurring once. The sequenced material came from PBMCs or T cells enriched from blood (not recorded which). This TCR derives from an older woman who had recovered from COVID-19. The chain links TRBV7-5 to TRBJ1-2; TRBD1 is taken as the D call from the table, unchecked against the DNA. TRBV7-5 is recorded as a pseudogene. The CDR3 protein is CAVRGRVTRGYTF. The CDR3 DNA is TGTGCCGTTAGGGGGCGCGTAACTCGTGGCTACACCTTC.